This TCR beta chain is drawn from a study of CD8+ T cells in alopecia areata. Note on this clone: The sample contains more than one DNA sequence encoding this CDR3.

With 0 bases removed from V and 1 base from J, the gap between germline ends came to 6 bases. Per germline, CDR1 SGDLS and CDR2 YYNGEE. The CDR3 loop spans 14 amino acids. Stated treatment: oral pan-JAK inhibitor, 5-10 mg twice daily. Extraction of RNA preceded its reverse transcription into cDNA, which served as the sequencing template. Profiling relied on immunoSEQ multiplex PCR, and the TCRdb table lists in-frame clones only, not all of them. The sample contains about 290,000 clones, more than 45% of which appear only once. This specimen was CD4+ T cells sorted from blood, taken at week 24, from a patient treated with tofacitinib. The chain joins TRBV9 to TRBJ2-3; the D is unclear. The receptor comes from a human donor with alopecia areata. The CDR3 nucleotides read TGTGCCAGCAGCGTAGAGGGCCGCACAGATACGCAGTATTTT. Translated, it gives CASSVEGRTDTQYF.